The source of this T cell receptor beta chain is a study of T cell responses to AZD1222 COVID-19 vaccine. The wider study: The analysis combined second doses at about 4 or about 12 weeks.

Concerning this clone itself: The antigen is undetermined.

Sequencing was performed with immunoSEQ multiplex PCR; in TCRdb, only in-frame clones are kept and a portion is missing. The sample consists of roughly 190,000 clones, almost 95% of them appearing once. Study conclusions and caveats: All repertoire sampling was performed exclusively after the peak T cell response. Targets within unmutated variant regions were reportedly found for nearly half of spike-specific TCRs. White British people made up most donors, females outnumbered males, and clonal diversity was possibly underestimated.

With 6 bases clipped from V and 6 bases from J, the junction kept 13 bases outside the gene matches. CDR1 is SEHNR, CDR2 FQNEAQ, per germline (reference sequence). The CDR3 contains 17 residues. The genes are TRBV7-9 and TRBJ1-6, with TRBD1 matching over 8 bases. The starting material was peripheral blood, obtained on day 0 of AZD1222 vaccination. The TCR originated in an adult in good health. The DNA of the CDR3 is TGTGCCAGCAGAGGTAAAGAGGCAGGGGGCTCTAATTCACCCCTCCACTTT. It translates to CASRGKEAGGSNSPLHF. Supplemented by reference TRBV7-9 and TRBJ1-6, the full variable domain reads DTGVSQNPRHKITKRGQNVTFRCDPISEHNRLYWYRQTLGQGPEFLTYFQNEAQLEKSRLLSDRFSAERPKGSFSTLEIQRTEQGDSAMYLCASRGKEAGGSNSPLHFGNGTRLTVT.